The sequence of this T cell receptor beta chain was determined in a study of T cell repertoires in ileal Crohn's disease. Produced via immunoSEQ multiplex PCR; TCRdb's table is partial and in-frame only. Among about 62,000 clones listed, about 88% were seen once. J was trimmed by 7 bases and V by 7 bases; bases with no gene match: 7. The germline V gene has CDR1 SGHTA and CDR2 FQGNSA. The CDR3 is 14 amino acids. Described time point: neoterminal ileum biopsy at postoperative endoscopy, about 6 months after surgery. This sequence was found in an adult with Crohn's disease. The chain carries TRBV7-2 and TRBJ2-2; 9 bases are shared with TRBD2. Sequenced input: ileal tissue. The CDR3 sequence is CASTPSGAFGELFF. The CDR3 DNA is TGTGCCAGCACCCCTAGCGGGGCTTTCGGGGAGCTGTTTTTT.